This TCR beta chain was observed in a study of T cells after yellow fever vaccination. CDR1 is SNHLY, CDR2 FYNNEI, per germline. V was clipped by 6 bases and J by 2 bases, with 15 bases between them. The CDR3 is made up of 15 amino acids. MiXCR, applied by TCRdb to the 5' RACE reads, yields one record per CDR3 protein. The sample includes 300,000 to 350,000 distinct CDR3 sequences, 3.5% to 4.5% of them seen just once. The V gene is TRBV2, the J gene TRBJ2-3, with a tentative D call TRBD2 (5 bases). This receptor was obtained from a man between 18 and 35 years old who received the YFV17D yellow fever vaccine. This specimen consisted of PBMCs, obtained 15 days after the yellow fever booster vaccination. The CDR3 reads CASRPGLKLTDTQYF. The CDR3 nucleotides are TGTGCCAGCAGACCCGGACTTAAACTCACAGATACGCAGTATTTT.